This TCR beta chain was sequenced during a study of T cells after yellow fever vaccination. This CDR3 is 14 amino acids long. V was clipped by 2 bases and J by 0 bases, with 4 bases between them. CDR1 and CDR2 (germline): SGHNT, YENEEA. Notes on the study in general: Reappearance after the booster was seen for most primary-vaccination clones, at 95% to 96% CD4 and 70% to 90% CD8. Contamination of FACS-sorted repertoires by abundant clonotypes from the bulk population could occur. A small share of clonotypes appeared in both CD4 and CD8 compartments.

This clonotype was counted a few times. Antigen: not known. Template switching with 5'RACE generated the TCR cDNA and added a universal primer site and UMIs. TCRdb re-derived calls from the 5' RACE reads in MiXCR, one entry per CDR3 protein. In the table there are about 580,000 distinct CDR3 sequences, roughly a sixth of which are singletons. The sequencing used PBMCs, collected 5 days after the first yellow fever vaccination. The receptor's source is a man aged 18 to 30 who received the YFV17D yellow fever vaccine. The chain carries TRBV11-3 and TRBJ2-2, with D hard to call. The CDR3 sequence: CASSLQTNTGELFF. The CDR3 nucleotides are TGTGCCAGCAGCTTACAGACGAACACCGGGGAGCTGTTTTTT. The full variable domain, rest sourced from reference TRBV11-3 and TRBJ2-2, is EAGVVQSPRYKIIEKKQPVAFWCNPISGHNTLYWYLQNLGQGPELLIRYENEEAVDDSQLPKDRFSAERLKGVDSTLKIQPAELGDSAVYLCASSLQTNTGELFFGEGSRLTVL.